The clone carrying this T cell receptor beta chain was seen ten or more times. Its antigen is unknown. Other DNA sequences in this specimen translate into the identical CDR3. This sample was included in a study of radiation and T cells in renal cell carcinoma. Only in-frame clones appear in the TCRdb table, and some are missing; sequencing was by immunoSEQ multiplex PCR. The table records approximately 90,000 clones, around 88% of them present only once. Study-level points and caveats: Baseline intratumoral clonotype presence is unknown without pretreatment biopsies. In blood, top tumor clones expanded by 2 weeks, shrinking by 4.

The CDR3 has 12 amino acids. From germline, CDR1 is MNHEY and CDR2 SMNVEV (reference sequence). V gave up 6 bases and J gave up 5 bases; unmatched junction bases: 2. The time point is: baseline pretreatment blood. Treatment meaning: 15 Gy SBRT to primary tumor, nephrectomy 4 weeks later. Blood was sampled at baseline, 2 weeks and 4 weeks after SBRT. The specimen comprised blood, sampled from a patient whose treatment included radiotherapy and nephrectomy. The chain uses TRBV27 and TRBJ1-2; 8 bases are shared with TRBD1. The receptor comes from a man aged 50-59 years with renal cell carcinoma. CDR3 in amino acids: CASRTGAYGYTF. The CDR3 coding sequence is TGTGCCAGCAGGACAGGGGCTTATGGCTACACCTTC.